This T cell receptor beta chain was identified in a study of PD-1 blockade in mismatch repair-deficient tumors. Study outcomes and limitations: Tumor-resident clones, often undetectable pretreatment in blood, expanded then contracted after pembrolizumab.

The data were produced by immunoSEQ multiplex PCR, yet TCRdb's version contains in-frame clones alone and is incomplete. Of approximately 15,000 clones listed, about 84% were seen once; the top ten hold about 10%. Sample time point: roughly ten-day in vitro stimulation with candidate neoantigen peptide 5. All patients were mismatch repair deficient, assessed by either PCR or immunohistochemistry. Each of roughly 7 ELISpot-reactive candidate peptides was used for roughly 10-day stimulation. Clone fold changes were calculated against an identical culture without peptide. The CDR3 has 17 amino acids. Germline CDR1 is MDHEN and CDR2 is SYDVKM. V lost 3 bases and J 0 bases, leaving 12 bases between the germline ends. In its sample, this clone was seen a few times. What it binds is unknown.

The chain combines TRBV28 with TRBJ2-6; D may be TRBD1 (5 bases). The receptor was isolated from an adult with mismatch repair-deficient cancer. Sequencing was performed on cells cultured in vitro, taken from a patient treated with pembrolizumab. CDR3 in amino acids: CASSLGQGNSGANVLTF. The CDR3 nucleotides are TGTGCCAGCAGTTTGGGGCAGGGAAACTCTGGGGCCAACGTCCTGACTTTC.